The next 28 T cell receptor beta chains were all read from a single sample in a study of cytomegalovirus exposure and HLA in healthy donors. Use of 60 Vbeta and 13 Jbeta primers characterized the PCR. The assay was immunoSEQ multiplex PCR, and TCRdb's table has in-frame clones only and misses some. The sample lists 95,000 to 120,000 clones; approximately 69% were seen once. Sequences were obtained from PBMCs. The receptors come from a woman aged 35 to 49 in good health and CMV-seropositive.

The chain uses TRBV7-3 and TRBJ2-2; TRBD2 matches at 14 bases. With V trimmed by 5 bases and J by 4 bases, 3 bases remained unmatched. CDR1 is SGHTA, CDR2 FQGTGA, per germline. The CDR3 extends over 16 amino acids. CDR3 sequence: CASSLGLAGGTGELFF. CDR3 nucleotides: TGTGCCAGCAGCCTTGGACTAGCGGGGGGCACCGGGGAGCTGTTTTTT.

The CDR3 sequence is CASSLVDSDTQYF. Here the CDR3 DNA reads TGTGCCAGCAGCTTGGTGGACAGCGATACGCAGTATTTT. The V and J genes are TRBV5-4 and TRBJ2-3, with D tentatively TRBD1 (6 bases). This CDR3 region has 13 residues. CDR1 and CDR2 (germline): SGHNT, YYREEE (reference sequence). Trimming shortened V by 0 bases and J by 6 bases, and 8 bases separated the two germline ends.

This clone was seen only a few times. This chain joins TRBV7-8 and TRBJ2-2; 7 bases map to TRBD2. This CDR3 has 15 amino acids. Germline V lookup: CDR1 SGHVS, CDR2 FQNEAQ. J gave up 9 bases and V 1 base, and 8 bases lay outside the gene matches. The CDR3 is CASSLGGTGGRELFF. The CDR3 coding sequence is TGTGCCAGCAGCTTAGGGGGAACGGGAGGCAGGGAGCTGTTTTTT.

As DNA, the CDR3 is TGTGCCACCAGCAGGGGCGGGGACGCGAATCAGCCCCAGCATTTT. Amino acid sequence: CATSRGGDANQPQHF. V usage is TRBV15 and J usage is TRBJ1-5; a weak D match, TRBD1 (5 bases). Germline-derived CDR1 and CDR2 are LNHNV and YYDKDF (reference sequence). V was trimmed by 3 bases and J by 4 bases, leaving 13 bases between them. CDR3 length equals 15 residues.

Regarding this clone: The identical CDR3 is also encoded by other nucleotide sequences in the sample. V usage is TRBV4-2 and J usage is TRBJ2-7; 8 bases are a match to TRBD2. Germline V CDR1 and CDR2: LGHNA, YNFKEQ. The CDR3 totals 16 residues. Trimming took 0 bases from V and 0 from J; bases not matched to a gene: 4. Written as DNA, the CDR3 is TGTGCCAGCAGCCAAGAGCCTAGCGGGTTCTCCTACGAGCAGTACTTC. This codes for CASSQEPSGFSYEQYF.

The chain has TRBV6-5 and TRBJ1-2, with D perhaps TRBD1 (6 bases). The V end lost 7 bases, the J end lost 2 bases, and 11 bases lay between the germline ends. CDR1 and CDR2 from the germline V gene are MNHEY and SVGAGI. This CDR3 has 13 residues. DNA for the CDR3: TGTGCCAGCAAGGGGGGGGGCAACTATGGCTACACCTTC. It codes for CASKGGGNYGYTF.

The rearrangement uses TRBV11-3 and TRBJ1-1; D remains ambiguous. CDR3 length: 14 amino acids. Germline V gives CDR1 SGHNT, CDR2 YENEEA. V was pared by 0 bases and J by 7 bases, with 12 bases between. The CDR3 coding sequence is TGTGCCAGCAGCTTAGATAACGGGGTAGGTGAAGCTTTCTTT. Its translation: CASSLDNGVGEAFF. The entire variable domain, with the rest obtained from reference TRBV11-3 and TRBJ1-1, is as follows: EAGVVQSPRYKIIEKKQPVAFWCNPISGHNTLYWYLQNLGQGPELLIRYENEEAVDDSQLPKDRFSAERLKGVDSTLKIQPAELGDSAVYLCASSLDNGVGEAFFGQGTRLTVV.

The chain is built from TRBV5-4 and TRBJ1-4; the D gene is possibly TRBD1 (6 bases). Looked up from germline, CDR1 is SGHNT and CDR2 is YYREEE (reference sequence). CDR3 length: 17 residues. V was cut by 2 bases and J by 1 base, with 15 bases left in between. CDR3 in amino acids: CASSFRGRGETNEKLFF. For the CDR3, the DNA is TGTGCCAGCAGCTTTCGGGGCAGGGGAGAAACTAATGAAAAACTGTTTTTT.

The V call is TRBV6-5, the J call TRBJ1-1; D possibly corresponds to TRBD1 (5 bases). Trimming removed 2 bases at V and 1 base at J, with 14 bases between. Germline values: CDR1 MNHEY, CDR2 SVGAGI. The CDR3 consists of 16 residues. The DNA of the CDR3 is TGTGCCAGCAGTTACCAAGGGTCCGGGGGGAACACTGAAGCTTTCTTT. Translated: CASSYQGSGGNTEAFF.

The rearrangement joins TRBV19 to TRBJ2-1; the match to TRBD2 covers 12 bases. This CDR3 contains 16 residues. Losses at the gene ends were 10 bases for V and 8 bases for J; bases not matched to a gene: 15. Germline-derived CDR1 and CDR2 are LNHDA and SQIVND (reference sequence). DNA for the CDR3: TGTGCCACCCGGGGGTTGTCTAGCGGGAGGGCCTATGAGCAGTTCTTC. It translates to CATRGLSSGRAYEQFF.

The genes are TRBV4-2 and TRBJ2-3; 7 nucleotides match TRBD2. This CDR3 contains 15 residues. Germline CDR1 and CDR2: LGHNA and YNFKEQ. After removal of 5 bases from V and 4 bases from J, the junction contained 9 bases not matched to a gene. CDR3 in amino acids: CASSAGVRNPDTQYF. The CDR3 DNA sequence: TGTGCCAGCAGCGCGGGGGTTCGGAACCCAGATACGCAGTATTTT.

This chain links TRBV7-6 with TRBJ1-1; D gene uncertain. CDR3 size: 14 residues. Germline V gene data show CDR1 as SGHVS and CDR2 as FNYEAQ. Trimming cost V 0 bases and J 4 bases, with 9 bases left between them. CDR3 nucleotide sequence: TGTGCCAGCAGCTTAGCGGTGGGAGGCACTGAAGCTTTCTTT. This sequence encodes CASSLAVGGTEAFF.

This chain uses TRBV5-1 with TRBJ2-1; D is perhaps TRBD1 (5 bases). Germline assignment: CDR1 SGHRS and CDR2 YFSETQ. CDR3 size: 14 residues. Trimming removed 0 bases from V and 8 bases from J, with 12 bases in between. For the CDR3, the DNA is TGCGCCAGCAGCTTGGTTCAGGGTGGTTATGAGCAGTTCTTC. Translating it yields CASSLVQGGYEQFF. The whole variable domain, filled in from reference TRBV5-1 and TRBJ2-1, reads KAGVTQTPRYLIKTRGQQVTLSCSPISGHRSVSWYQQTPGQGLQFLFEYFSETQRNKGNFPGRFSGRQFSNSRSEMNVSTLELGDSALYLCASSLVQGGYEQFFGPGTRLTVL.

This chain uses TRBV9 with TRBJ2-7, with D perhaps matching TRBD2 (5 bases). Trimming shortened V by 0 bases and J by 7 bases, and 8 bases separated the two germline ends. Germline CDR1 is SGDLS and CDR2 is YYNGEE. This CDR3 has 12 amino acids. The CDR3 loop is CASSVDRGEQYF. CDR3 coding DNA: TGTGCCAGCAGCGTAGACAGAGGGGAGCAGTACTTC.

V and J are TRBV5-1 and TRBJ2-3; a possible D gene is TRBD2 (6 bases). The germline V and J ends were trimmed by 0 bases and 1 base, with 9 bases remaining between them. The germline V gene encodes CDR1 SGHRS and CDR2 YFSETQ. This CDR3 region has 15 residues. The CDR3 sequence is CASSLGVAGTDTQYF. CDR3 in DNA: TGCGCCAGCAGCTTGGGAGTAGCGGGCACAGATACGCAGTATTTT.

This clone has a handful of counts. V and J are TRBV11-3 and TRBJ2-1; 11 bases are shared with TRBD2. The CDR3 contains 17 residues. Trimming at V came to 2 bases and at J to 9 bases, leaving 12 bases not matched to a gene. Germline CDR1 and CDR2: SGHNT and YENEEA. The CDR3 loop is CASSLRRTSGSSGEQFF. The CDR3 DNA reads as TGTGCCAGCAGCTTACGAAGAACTAGCGGGAGTAGTGGTGAGCAGTTCTTC.

The V gene is TRBV27, the J gene TRBJ2-1; 15 nucleotides match TRBD2. Germline V CDR1 and CDR2: MNHEY, SMNVEV (reference sequence). V gave up 6 bases and J gave up 12 bases; unmatched junction bases: 9. This CDR3 is 15 amino acids long. The DNA for the CDR3 is TGTGCCAGCAGCCTCGGGACTAGCGGGGGGTCGTGGCAGTTCTTC. This encodes CASSLGTSGGSWQFF.

The chain uses TRBV18 and TRBJ1-4; 10 nucleotides match TRBD1. The V gene's germline CDR1 is KGHSH and CDR2 LQKENI. This CDR3 comprises 15 residues. V was pared by 3 bases and J by 7 bases, with 5 bases of the junction left unmatched. The CDR3 spells CASSPRTGGIEKLFF. In nucleotides, the CDR3 is TGTGCCAGCTCACCTCGGACAGGGGGGATTGAAAAACTGTTTTTT.

This chain connects TRBV7-8 to TRBJ1-3, with no clear D. CDR1 and CDR2 (germline): SGHVS, FQNEAQ. The CDR3 is 15 residues long. V was clipped by 2 bases and J by 1 base, with 9 bases between them. The CDR3, as DNA: TGTGCCAGCAGCTTACTGGGGAGGTCTGGAAACACCATATATTTT. The encoded protein is CASSLLGRSGNTIYF.

The chain couples TRBV4-2 to TRBJ1-3; 8 bases match TRBD1. Trimming removed 1 base from V and 4 bases from J; junction bases left unmatched: 6. Germline V gives CDR1 LGHNA, CDR2 YNFKEQ. CDR3 length: 16 residues. The DNA for the CDR3 is TGTGCCAGCAGCCAAGGGACAGGGCTAACAGGAAACACCATATATTTT. Its protein is CASSQGTGLTGNTIYF.

The CDR3 sequence: CATSLEGRYGYTF. The CDR3 nucleotides are TGTGCCACCAGCCTAGAGGGCAGATATGGCTACACCTTC. The chain employs TRBV15 and TRBJ1-2; no clear D. CDR1 and CDR2 (germline): LNHNV, YYDKDF (reference sequence). The V and J ends lost 5 bases and 5 bases respectively, with 12 bases between them. CDR3 length equals 13 residues. Looking up the rest from reference TRBV15 and TRBJ1-2 gives the full variable domain: DAMVIQNPRYQVTQFGKPVTLSCSQTLNHNVMYWYQQKSSQAPKLLFHYYDKDFNNEADTPDNFQSRRPNTSFCFLDIRSPGLGDTAMYLCATSLEGRYGYTFGSGTRLTVV.

The J gene is TRBJ2-2, the V gene TRBV5-1; 7 bases align to TRBD2. The CDR3 extends over 15 amino acids. V trimming: 2 bases; J trimming: 2 bases; junction bases outside the gene matches: 3. Germline V gene data show CDR1 as SGHRS and CDR2 as YFSETQ. For the CDR3, the DNA is TGCGCCAGCAGCTTAAGCGGGACCAACACCGGGGAGCTGTTTTTT. Residues: CASSLSGTNTGELFF.

This clone was observed a handful of times. The chain couples TRBV30 to TRBJ1-3; D gene ambiguous. This CDR3 is built from 14 residues. Germline V gene sequence: CDR1 GTSNPN, CDR2 SVGIG (reference sequence). The V end was cut by 0 bases, the J end by 0 bases, with 6 bases between. This CDR3 reads CAWSVHSSGNTIYF. CDR3 in DNA: TGTGCCTGGAGTGTACACAGCTCTGGAAACACCATATATTTT. The entire variable domain, with the rest obtained from reference TRBV30 and TRBJ1-3, is as follows: SQTIHQWPATLVQPVGSPLSLECTVEGTSNPNLYWYRQAAGRGLQLLFYSVGIGQISSEVPQNLSASRPQDRQFILSSKKLLLSDSGFYLCAWSVHSSGNTIYFGEGSWLTVV.

The V gene is TRBV10-3, the J gene TRBJ2-5, with TRBD2 matching 8 bases. With the DNA end fitting TRBJ2-7 better, the J assignment may be wrong. CDR1 ENHRY and CDR2 SYGVKD come from the germline V gene. This CDR3 has 17 amino acids. This CDR3 reads CAISESIRREETYEQYF. Here the CDR3 DNA reads TGTGCCATCAGTGAGTCAATCCGGCGGGAGGAAACCTACGAGCAGTACTTC.

This CDR3 reads CASSLEQGSYEQYF. In DNA form, the CDR3 reads TGTGCCAGCAGCTTAGAACAGGGCTCCTACGAGCAGTACTTC. This chain links TRBV7-9 with TRBJ2-7; a possible D gene is TRBD1 (6 bases). Germline lookup yields CDR1 SEHNR and CDR2 FQNEAQ (reference sequence). This CDR3 has 14 residues. V was shortened by 1 base and J by 0 bases, with 7 bases between the two germline ends.

V usage is TRBV30 and J usage is TRBJ1-2, with D possibly TRBD1 on 5 matching bases. Germline V gene lookup returns CDR1 GTSNPN and CDR2 SVGIG (reference sequence). The CDR3 runs to 12 residues. V gave up 4 bases and J gave up 4 bases, with 10 bases separating them. The CDR3 nucleotides are TGTGCCTGGAACTCAGGGCTCTATGGCTACACCTTC. Protein: CAWNSGLYGYTF.

The chain is built from TRBV6-5 and TRBJ2-7; unclear D gene. Germline V gene sequence: CDR1 MNHEY, CDR2 SVGAGI. The CDR3 length is 13 residues. Trimming pared 3 bases from V and 5 bases from J, leaving 11 bases between. CDR3 coding DNA: TGTGCCAGCAGTTATTCTGGCACCCACGAGCAGTACTTC. This codes for CASSYSGTHEQYF.

CDR3 DNA sequence: TGCGCCAGCAGCTTGGCTAGGAGTATCGATGAGCAGTTCTTC. Its protein product is CASSLARSIDEQFF. The J gene is TRBJ2-1, the V gene TRBV5-1; no definite D call. The CDR3 consists of 14 residues. The ends were cut back, 0 bases at V and 8 bases at J, with 12 bases in the middle. Germline V CDR1 and CDR2: SGHRS, YFSETQ.